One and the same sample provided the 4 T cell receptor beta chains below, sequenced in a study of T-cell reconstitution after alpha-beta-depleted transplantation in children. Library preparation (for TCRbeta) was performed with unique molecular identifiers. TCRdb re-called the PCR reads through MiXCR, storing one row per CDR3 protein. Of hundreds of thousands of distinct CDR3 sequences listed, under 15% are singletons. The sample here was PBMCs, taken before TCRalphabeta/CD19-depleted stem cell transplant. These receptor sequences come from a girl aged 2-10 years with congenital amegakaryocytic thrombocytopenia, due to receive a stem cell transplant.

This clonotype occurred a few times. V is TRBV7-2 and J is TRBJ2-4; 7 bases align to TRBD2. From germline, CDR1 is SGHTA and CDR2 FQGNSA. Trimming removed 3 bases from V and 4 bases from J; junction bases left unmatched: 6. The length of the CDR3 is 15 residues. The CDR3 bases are TGTGCCAGCAGCTTTGCCCCCGGGAGGAAAAACATTCAGTACTTC. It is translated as CASSFAPGRKNIQYF. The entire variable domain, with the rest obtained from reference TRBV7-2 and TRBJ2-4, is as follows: GAGVSQSPSNKVTEKGKDVELRCDPISGHTALYWYRQSLGQGLEFLIYFQGNSAPDKSGLPSDRFSAERTGGSVSTLTIQRTQQEDSAVYLCASSFAPGRKNIQYFGAGTRLSVL.

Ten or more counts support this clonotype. The CDR3 region is CSAKYQTYEQYF. CDR3 DNA: TGCAGTGCTAAATATCAGACCTACGAGCAGTACTTC. This rearrangement joins TRBV20-1 to TRBJ2-7; D unclear. CDR3 size: 12 residues. With 4 bases removed from V and 2 bases from J, the gap between germline ends came to 9 bases. Looked up from germline, CDR1 is DFQATT and CDR2 is SNEGSKA (reference sequence).

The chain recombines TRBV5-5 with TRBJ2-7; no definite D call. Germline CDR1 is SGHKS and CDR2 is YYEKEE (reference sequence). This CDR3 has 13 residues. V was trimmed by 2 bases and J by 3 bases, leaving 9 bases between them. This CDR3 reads CASSFASRYEQYF. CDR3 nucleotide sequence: TGTGCCAGCAGCTTTGCATCTCGCTACGAGCAGTACTTC.

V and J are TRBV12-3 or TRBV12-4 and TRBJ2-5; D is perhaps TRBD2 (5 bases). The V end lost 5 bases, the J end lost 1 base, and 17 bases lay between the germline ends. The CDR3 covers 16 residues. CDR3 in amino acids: CASSPSRTGIQETQYF. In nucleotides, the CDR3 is TGTGCCAGCAGTCCCTCCCGGACGGGAATCCAAGAGACCCAGTACTTC.